These 4 T cell receptor beta chains share one sample of origin, sequenced in a study of OX40 agonist ivuxolimab in advanced cancers. To prepare the library, the immunoSEQ multiplex PCR assay was applied. TCRdb's version of the immuneACCESS table is confined to in-frame rearrangements and falls short of the full clone set. An unresolved V gene accounts for under half of the shortfall where checked; the remainder is of unknown origin. The sample records under 70,000 clones, around 86% of which are singletons. The biggest ten clones account for approximately 1.2% of the sample. The sample consisted of CD4+ or CD8+ T cells sorted from blood, taken in a trial of the OX40 agonist ivuxolimab. The receptors stem from an adult with an advanced solid tumor such as melanoma, head and neck, liver or kidney cancer.

Only a few counts were recorded for this clone. This chain links TRBV10-3 with TRBJ2-5; perhaps TRBD2 as D (5 bases). This CDR3 spans 16 amino acids. Germline assignment: CDR1 ENHRY and CDR2 SYGVKD. The V end lost 0 bases, the J end lost 7 bases, and 18 bases lay between the germline ends. CDR3 region: CAISESASGGRRTQYF. For the CDR3, the DNA is TGTGCCATCAGTGAGTCTGCCAGCGGAGGCAGGCGGACCCAGTACTTC.

The chain links TRBV7-2 to TRBJ2-1; unclear D gene. Trimming left V 4 bases short and J 10 bases short, with 17 bases between. CDR1 and CDR2 from the germline V gene are SGHTA and FQGNSA. The CDR3 loop spans 14 amino acids. The CDR3 nucleotides are TGTGCCAGCAGCTCCCCCTCCGGGTGGCGGGAGCAGTTCTTC. Amino acid sequence: CASSSPSGWREQFF.

The chain links TRBV11-2 to TRBJ2-2, with 11 nucleotides matching TRBD2. The CDR3 loop spans 15 amino acids. Germline CDR1 and CDR2: SGHAT and FQNNGV. Germline trimming cut 5 bases from V and 5 bases from J; bases unmatched to any gene: 4. The CDR3 region is CASSPGLAETGELFF. The CDR3 DNA reads TGTGCCAGCAGCCCGGGACTAGCGGAGACCGGGGAGCTGTTTTTT.

The V and J genes are TRBV28 and TRBJ2-7; 10 bases line up with TRBD2. The CDR3 runs to 15 residues. The germline CDR1 and CDR2 sequences are MDHEN and SYDVKM. Trimming removed 3 bases from V and 0 bases from J; junction bases left unmatched: 2. CDR3 loop: CASSFASGSSYEQYF. CDR3 nucleotides: TGTGCCAGCAGTTTCGCTAGCGGGAGCTCCTACGAGCAGTACTTC.